Sequencing of this TCR beta chain was carried out in a study of molecular identifiers for immune sequencing clone quantification. Study observations and caveats: Clones above 20 RNA copies contained over 99% of effector molecules and under 1% of naive molecules.

V was trimmed by 2 bases and J by 5 bases, leaving 9 bases between them. This CDR3 region has 13 residues. CDR1 and CDR2 from the germline V gene are GTSNPN and SVGIG (reference sequence). Researchers sorted naive CD8 T cells as cells that were CD8+CD4-CCR7+CD45RA+. There are a few counts of this clonotype. Its cognate antigen is unknown. Bulk TCR libraries used previously described methods and listed TCR primers. TCRdb redid the calling of the PCR reads with MiXCR, one entry per CDR3 protein. The sample yields more than 450,000 distinct CDR3 sequences, around 23% seen once. The chain links TRBV30 to TRBJ2-2; D is ambiguous. The TCR was taken from a human donor in good health. Some libraries in this study had Jurkat cell RNA spiked in. Sequenced material: naive CD8+ T cells from blood, with Jurkat cell RNA spiked in. Subset reported: FACS-sorted CD8+CD4-CCR7+CD45RA+ naive T cells. The DNA for the CDR3 is TGTGCCTGGAGTTCAACGGATACCGGGGAGCTGTTTTTT. It is translated as CAWSSTDTGELFF.